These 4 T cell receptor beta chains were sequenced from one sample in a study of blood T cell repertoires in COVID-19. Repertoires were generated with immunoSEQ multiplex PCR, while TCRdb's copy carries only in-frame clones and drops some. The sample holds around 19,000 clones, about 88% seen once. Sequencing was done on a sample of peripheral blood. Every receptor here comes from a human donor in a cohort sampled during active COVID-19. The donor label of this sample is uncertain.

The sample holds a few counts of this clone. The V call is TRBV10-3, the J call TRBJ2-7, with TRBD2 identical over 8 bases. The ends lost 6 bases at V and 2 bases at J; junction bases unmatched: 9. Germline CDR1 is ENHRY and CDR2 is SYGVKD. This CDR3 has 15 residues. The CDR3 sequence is CAISPGGAGAYEQYF. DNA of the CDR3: TGTGCCATCAGCCCTGGAGGAGCGGGGGCCTACGAGCAGTACTTC.

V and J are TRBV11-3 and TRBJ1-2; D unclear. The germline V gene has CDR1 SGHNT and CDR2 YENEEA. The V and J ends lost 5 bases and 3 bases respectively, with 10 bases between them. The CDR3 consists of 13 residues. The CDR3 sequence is CASSADTDYGYTF. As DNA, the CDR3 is TGTGCCAGCAGCGCCGACACCGACTATGGCTACACCTTC.

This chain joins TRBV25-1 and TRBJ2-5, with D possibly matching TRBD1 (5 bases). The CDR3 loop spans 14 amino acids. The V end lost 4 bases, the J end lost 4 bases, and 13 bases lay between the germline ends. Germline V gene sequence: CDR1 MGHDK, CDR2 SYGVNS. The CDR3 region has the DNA TGTGCCAGCAGTGCAATAGGGGTAAGAGAGACCCAGTACTTC. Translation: CASSAIGVRETQYF.

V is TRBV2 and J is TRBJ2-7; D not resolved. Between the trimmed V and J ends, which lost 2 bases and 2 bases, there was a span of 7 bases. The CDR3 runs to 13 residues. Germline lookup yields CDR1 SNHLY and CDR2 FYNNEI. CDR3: CASSEKSTYEQYF. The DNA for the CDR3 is TGTGCCAGCAGTGAAAAGTCTACCTACGAGCAGTACTTC. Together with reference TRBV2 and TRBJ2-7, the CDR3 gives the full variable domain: EPEVTQTPSHQVTQMGQEVILRCVPISNHLYFYWYRQILGQKVEFLVSFYNNEISEKSEIFDDQFSVERPDGSNFTLKIRSTKLEDSAMYFCASSEKSTYEQYFGPGTRLTVT.